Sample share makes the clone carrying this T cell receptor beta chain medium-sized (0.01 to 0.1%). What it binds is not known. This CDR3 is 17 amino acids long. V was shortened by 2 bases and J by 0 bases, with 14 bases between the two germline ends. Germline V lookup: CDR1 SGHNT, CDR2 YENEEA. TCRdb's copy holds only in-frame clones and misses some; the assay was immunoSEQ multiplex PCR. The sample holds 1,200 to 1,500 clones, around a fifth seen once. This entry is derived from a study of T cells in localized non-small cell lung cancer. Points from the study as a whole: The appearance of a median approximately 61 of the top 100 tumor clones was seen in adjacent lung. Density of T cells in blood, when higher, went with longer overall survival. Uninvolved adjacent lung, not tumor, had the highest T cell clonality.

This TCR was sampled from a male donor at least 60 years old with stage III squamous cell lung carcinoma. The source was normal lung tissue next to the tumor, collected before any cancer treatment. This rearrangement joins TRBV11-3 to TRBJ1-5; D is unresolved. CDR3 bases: TGTGCCAGCAGCTTAAGTATAACAGTAGATAGCAATCAGCCCCAGCATTTT. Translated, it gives CASSLSITVDSNQPQHF. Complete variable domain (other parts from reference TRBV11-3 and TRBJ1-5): EAGVVQSPRYKIIEKKQPVAFWCNPISGHNTLYWYLQNLGQGPELLIRYENEEAVDDSQLPKDRFSAERLKGVDSTLKIQPAELGDSAVYLCASSLSITVDSNQPQHFGDGTRLSIL.